The rows below give T cell receptor beta chains drawn from one sample of a study of blood T cells in healthy people across ages. In TCRdb, the 5' RACE reads were re-called with MiXCR into one record per CDR3 protein. The sample shows approximately 1.5 million distinct CDR3 sequences, 35% to 45% of them seen only once. The sample taken for sequencing was blood. The receptors were sampled from a woman aged 18 to 35 in good health. CDR3s include the opening cysteine and the closing phenylalanine or tryptophan. The order of the fields is J gene, D gene, V gene, clone size, CDR3 DNA, CDR3 protein. A D gene is named only where the DNA matches it firmly. Clone size is not always given. Where it is, it says once, few, many or a class for expanded clones.

TRBJ2-3,TRBD2,TRBV5-1,few,TGCGCCAGCAGCATACGACTGGGAGGGGATACGCAGTATTTT,CASSIRLGGDTQYF
TRBJ2-3,NA,TRBV7-9,NA,TGTGCCAGCAGCACAAGTTCGCTCGGACTCCCAGATACGCAGTATTTT,CASSTSSLGLPDTQYF
TRBJ2-1,NA,TRBV4-1,many,TGCGCCAGCAGCCAAGAGGGGTATGAGCAGTTCTTC,CASSQEGYEQFF
TRBJ1-2,NA,TRBV6-1,few,TGTGCCAGCAGTGAAAGTCAGGGAAACTATGGCTACACCTTC,CASSESQGNYGYTF
TRBJ2-7,NA,TRBV10-3,NA,TGTGCCATCAGTGAGCCGAAGGACGATAACTACGAGCAGTACTTC,CAISEPKDDNYEQYF
TRBJ1-5,TRBD1,TRBV3-1,NA,TGTGCCAGCAGCCGCGGGGACAGGGTAAATCAGCCCCAGCATTTT,CASSRGDRVNQPQHF
TRBJ2-5,TRBD1,TRBV6-5,NA,TGTGCCAGCAGCGTGGGACAGGGGGGTTACCAGTACTTC,CASSVGQGGYQYF
TRBJ1-2,NA,TRBV27,NA,TGTGCCAGCAGTCTCCTGGCAGAGACGGAAGGCTACACCTTC,CASSLLAETEGYTF
TRBJ2-1,NA,TRBV5-5,NA,TGTGCCAGCACCCGATCGGGGCCCCACAATGAGCAGTTCTTC,CASTRSGPHNEQFF
TRBJ2-1,NA,TRBV20-1,NA,TGCAGTGCTAGAGAAACGGGACAAAAAAATGAGCAGTTCTTC,CSARETGQKNEQFF
TRBJ2-5,NA,TRBV9,few,TGTGCCAGCAACCGGGGGGCTAGCTCCATCAAAGAGACCCAGTACTTC,CASNRGASSIKETQYF
TRBJ1-1,NA,TRBV10-3,few,TGTGCCATAAGTTATGCGGGAAACACTGAAGCTTTCTTT,CAISYAGNTEAFF
TRBJ2-3,NA,TRBV2,NA,TGTGCCAGCCCTGCGACGTTTAATAAGGCAGATACGCAGTATTTT,CASPATFNKADTQYF
TRBJ2-3,NA,TRBV20-1,NA,TGCAGTGCTAGACTCAGGAGAGGGACGCAGTATTTT,CSARLRRGTQYF
TRBJ1-1,NA,TRBV10-3,NA,TGTGCCATCAGTGCGGGGATGAACACTGAAGCTTTCTTT,CAISAGMNTEAFF
TRBJ2-3,TRBD1,TRBV29-1,few,TGTAGCGCCAGACGGGGGACAGGGCCCCCAGATACGCAGTATTTT,CSARRGTGPPDTQYF
TRBJ2-7,NA,TRBV7-2,NA,TGTGCCAGCAGCTTAACGGGGGCGCGCGAGCAGTACTTC,CASSLTGAREQYF
TRBJ1-4,TRBD1,TRBV3-1,NA,TGTGCCAGCAGCCTAGGGACAGGCGGCAGAGAAAAACTGTTTTTT,CASSLGTGGREKLFF
TRBJ1-2,NA,TRBV29-1,NA,TGCAGCGCTGACGATGGACAGACCGTCTATGGCTACACCTTC,CSADDGQTVYGYTF
TRBJ2-2,NA,TRBV6-1,NA,TGTGCCAGCAGTGAATTCGGGGAGTGGGGCGGGGAGCTGTTTTTT,CASSEFGEWGGELFF
TRBJ2-7,TRBD1,TRBV5-1,few,TGCGCCAGCAGCCCAGGGGGCATCCTCTCCTACGAGCAGTACTTC,CASSPGGILSYEQYF
TRBJ2-7,NA,TRBV18,NA,TGTGCCAGCTCACCATATGGAGGGGGCATGAACGAGCAGTACTTC,CASSPYGGGMNEQYF
TRBJ1-1,TRBD1,TRBV29-1,few,TGCAGCGTTGAAGACAGGGGGTTCACTGAAGCTTTCTTT,CSVEDRGFTEAFF
TRBJ2-7,NA,TRBV27,NA,TGTGCCAGCACTCCCTCTCTAAGCTCCTACGAGCAGTACTTC,CASTPSLSSYEQYF
TRBJ2-7,TRBD2,TRBV5-1,NA,TGCGCCAGCAGCTTGGATTTGTCGGGAGGCCCCTACGAGCAGTACTTC,CASSLDLSGGPYEQYF
TRBJ1-5,NA,TRBV7-2,NA,TGTGCCAGCAGCTTCGCGAGGGACAATCAGCCCCAGCATTTT,CASSFARDNQPQHF
TRBJ1-4,TRBD1,TRBV11-2,NA,TGTGCCAGCCGCACTCAGGGACAGGCTAATGAAAAACTGTTTTTT,CASRTQGQANEKLFF
TRBJ1-4,NA,TRBV20-1,NA,TGCAGTGCTAAACCAGGACGGATTCGCGAAAAACTGTTTTTT,CSAKPGRIREKLFF
TRBJ2-1,NA,TRBV20-1,many,TGCAGTGCTAGAGGCGGGGACTACAATGAGCAGTTCTTC,CSARGGDYNEQFF
TRBJ1-1,NA,TRBV6-5,NA,TGTGCCAGCAGTTACTCAGCAGGTAACCCTGAAGCTTTCTTT,CASSYSAGNPEAFF
TRBJ1-5,TRBD1,TRBV7-9,few,TGTGCCAGCAGCTTAGCATGGGACAGGGTCAGCCAGCCCCAGCATTTT,CASSLAWDRVSQPQHF
TRBJ1-1,NA,TRBV7-2,few,TGTGCCAGCAGCCGTGACCCTGGGTTCATGAACACTGAAGCTTTCTTT,CASSRDPGFMNTEAFF
TRBJ2-5,TRBD2,TRBV12-3/TRBV12-4,few,TGTGCCAGCAGTTCAGCGGGGGATTACCAAGAGACCCAGTACTTC,CASSSAGDYQETQYF
TRBJ2-5,TRBD1,TRBV5-1,many,TGTGCCAGCAGCCCAGGGACAGGCCAAGAGACCCAGTACTTC,CASSPGTGQETQYF
TRBJ2-5,NA,TRBV29-1,few,TGCAGCGTTGAAGGTTACGCCAGCACCGAGACCCAGTACTTC,CSVEGYASTETQYF
TRBJ1-5,TRBD1,TRBV20-1,once,TGCAGTGCTAGGGCCGGGACAGCAAGCAATCAGCCCCAGCATTTT,CSARAGTASNQPQHF
TRBJ2-5,NA,TRBV7-8,NA,TGTGCCACCTCGAAAGAGACCCAGTACTTC,CATSKETQYF
TRBJ1-2,TRBD1,TRBV20-1,NA,TGCAGTGCTAGATCCCGGACAGGGGGCTATGGCTACACCTTC,CSARSRTGGYGYTF
TRBJ2-1,TRBD2,TRBV12-3/TRBV12-4,NA,TGTGCCAGCAGTTTAGCGCTAAGGGGACTACTCTCCTACAATGAGCAGTTCTTC,CASSLALRGLLSYNEQFF
TRBJ2-1,NA,TRBV3-1,NA,TGTGCCAGCAGCCAAGGGGCGGGCAGGATTAACCGCAATGAGCAGTTCTTC,CASSQGAGRINRNEQFF
TRBJ2-5,NA,TRBV29-1,NA,TGCAGCGCCCGAGAGGGTGAGGAGACCCAGTACTTC,CSAREGEETQYF
TRBJ1-2,NA,TRBV7-2,NA,TGTGCCTCCTGGACCGCGGCTCGTGGCTACACCTTC,CASWTAARGYTF
TRBJ1-5,NA,TRBV3-1,NA,TGTGCCAGCAGCCAAGACAGACTTAGCAATCAGCCCCAGCATTTT,CASSQDRLSNQPQHF
TRBJ1-1,NA,TRBV30,NA,TGTGCCTGGAGTATGGGGCTGAACACTGAAGCTTTCTTT,CAWSMGLNTEAFF
TRBJ2-3,TRBD2,TRBV7-2,many,TGTGCCAGCAGCTTAGAATTAGCGGGAGGTACGCAGTATTTT,CASSLELAGGTQYF
TRBJ2-1,NA,TRBV24-1,NA,TGTGCCACCAGTGATTCCAGCTATGAGCAGTTCTTC,CATSDSSYEQFF
TRBJ2-7,NA,TRBV12-3/TRBV12-4,NA,TGTGCCAGCAGTTTAGGCGGCCGGACAGCCTCCTACGAGCAGTACTTC,CASSLGGRTASYEQYF
TRBJ1-1,TRBD1,TRBV7-9,NA,TGTGCCAGCAGCTTAATCCCAGGGACAGGGAGGACTGAAGCTTTCTTT,CASSLIPGTGRTEAFF
TRBJ2-3,TRBD2,TRBV20-1,NA,TGCAGTGCTAGACCGCTGACTAGCGGGGCCACAGATACGCAGTATTTT,CSARPLTSGATDTQYF
TRBJ2-1,NA,TRBV14,few,TGTGCCAGCAGCCAATTGGGAGCTGGCTACAATGAGCAGTTCTTC,CASSQLGAGYNEQFF